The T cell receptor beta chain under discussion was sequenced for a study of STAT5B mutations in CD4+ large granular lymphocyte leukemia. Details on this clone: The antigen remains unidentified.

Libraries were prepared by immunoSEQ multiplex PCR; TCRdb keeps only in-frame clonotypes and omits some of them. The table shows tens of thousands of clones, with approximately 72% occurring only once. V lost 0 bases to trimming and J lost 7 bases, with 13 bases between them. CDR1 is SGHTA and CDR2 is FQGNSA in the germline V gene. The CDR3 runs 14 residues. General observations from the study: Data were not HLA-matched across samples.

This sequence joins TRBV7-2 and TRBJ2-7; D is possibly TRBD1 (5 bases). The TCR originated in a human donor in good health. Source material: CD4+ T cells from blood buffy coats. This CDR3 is CASSLATVTKEQYF. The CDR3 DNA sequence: TGTGCCAGCAGCTTAGCGACAGTTACGAAGGAGCAGTACTTC.